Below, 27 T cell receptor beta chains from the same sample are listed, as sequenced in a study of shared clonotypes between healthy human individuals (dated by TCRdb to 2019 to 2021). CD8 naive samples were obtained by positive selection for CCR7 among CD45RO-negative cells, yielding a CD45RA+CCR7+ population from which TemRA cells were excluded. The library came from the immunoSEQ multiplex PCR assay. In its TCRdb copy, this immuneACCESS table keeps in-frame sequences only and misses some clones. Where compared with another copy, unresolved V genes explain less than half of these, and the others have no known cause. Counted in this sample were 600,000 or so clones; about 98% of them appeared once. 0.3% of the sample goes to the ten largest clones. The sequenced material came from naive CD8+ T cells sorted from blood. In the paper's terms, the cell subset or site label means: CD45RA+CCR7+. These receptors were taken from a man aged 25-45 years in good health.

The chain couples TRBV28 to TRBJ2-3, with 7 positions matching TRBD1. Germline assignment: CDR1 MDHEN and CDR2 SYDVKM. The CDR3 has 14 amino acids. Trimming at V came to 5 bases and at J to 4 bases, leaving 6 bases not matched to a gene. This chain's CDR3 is CASSETGLSDTQYF. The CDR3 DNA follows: TGTGCCAGCAGTGAGACAGGGTTATCAGATACGCAGTATTTT.

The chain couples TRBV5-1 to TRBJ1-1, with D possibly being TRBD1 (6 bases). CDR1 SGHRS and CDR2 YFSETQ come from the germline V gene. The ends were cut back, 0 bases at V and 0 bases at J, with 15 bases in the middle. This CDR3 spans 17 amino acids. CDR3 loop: CASSLGLVQGVNTEAFF. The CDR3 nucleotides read TGCGCCAGCAGCTTGGGACTTGTACAGGGAGTGAACACTGAAGCTTTCTTT.

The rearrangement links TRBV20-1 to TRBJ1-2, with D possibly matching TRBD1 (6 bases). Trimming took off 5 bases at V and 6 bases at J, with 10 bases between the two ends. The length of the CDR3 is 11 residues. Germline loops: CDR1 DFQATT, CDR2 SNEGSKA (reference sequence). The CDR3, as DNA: TGCAGTGCTGCGGACAGTGATGGCTACACCTTC. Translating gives CSAADSDGYTF.

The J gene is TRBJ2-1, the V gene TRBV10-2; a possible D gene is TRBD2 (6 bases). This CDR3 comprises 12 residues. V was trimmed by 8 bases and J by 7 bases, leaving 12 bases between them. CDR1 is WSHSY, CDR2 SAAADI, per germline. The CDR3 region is CASGLAPNEQFF. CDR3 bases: TGCGCCAGCGGGCTAGCGCCGAATGAGCAGTTCTTC.

This chain's CDR3 is CSYRGKYNEQFF. In DNA form, the CDR3 reads TGCAGTTACAGGGGAAAGTACAATGAGCAGTTCTTC. J is TRBJ2-1 and V is TRBV29-1, with 7 bases identical to TRBD1. In germline, CDR1 is SQVTM, CDR2 ANQGSEA. CDR3 length: 12 residues.

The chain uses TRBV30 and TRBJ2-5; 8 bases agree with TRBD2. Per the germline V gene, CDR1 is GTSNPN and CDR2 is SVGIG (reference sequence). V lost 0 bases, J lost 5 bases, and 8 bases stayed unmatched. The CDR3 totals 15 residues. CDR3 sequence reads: CAWSVRGGRRETQYF. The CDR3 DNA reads TGTGCCTGGAGTGTACGGGGGGGCAGGCGGGAGACCCAGTACTTC.

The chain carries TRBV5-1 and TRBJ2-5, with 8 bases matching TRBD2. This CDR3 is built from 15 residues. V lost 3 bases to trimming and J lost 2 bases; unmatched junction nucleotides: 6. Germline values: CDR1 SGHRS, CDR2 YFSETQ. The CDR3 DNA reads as TGCGCCAGCAGCTCGACTAGCGCGATACAAGAGACCCAGTACTTC. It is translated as CASSSTSAIQETQYF.

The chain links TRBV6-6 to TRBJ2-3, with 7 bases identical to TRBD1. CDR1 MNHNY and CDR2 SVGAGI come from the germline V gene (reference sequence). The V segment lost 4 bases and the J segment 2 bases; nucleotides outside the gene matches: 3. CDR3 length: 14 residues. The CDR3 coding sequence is TGTGCCAGCAGTTGGGACAGTTACACAGATACGCAGTATTTT. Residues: CASSWDSYTDTQYF.

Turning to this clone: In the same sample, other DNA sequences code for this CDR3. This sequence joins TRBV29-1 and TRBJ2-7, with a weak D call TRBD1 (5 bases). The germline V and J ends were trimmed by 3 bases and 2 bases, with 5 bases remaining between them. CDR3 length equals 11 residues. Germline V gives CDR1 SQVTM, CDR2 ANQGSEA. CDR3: CSVEDTYEQYF. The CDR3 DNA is TGCAGCGTTGAGGACACCTACGAGCAGTACTTC.

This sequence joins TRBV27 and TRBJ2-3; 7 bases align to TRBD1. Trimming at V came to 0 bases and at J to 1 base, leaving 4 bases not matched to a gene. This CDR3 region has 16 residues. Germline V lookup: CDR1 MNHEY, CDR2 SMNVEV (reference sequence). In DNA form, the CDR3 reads TGTGCCAGCAGTTTATCGACAGGGTGGGGCACAGATACGCAGTATTTT. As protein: CASSLSTGWGTDTQYF.

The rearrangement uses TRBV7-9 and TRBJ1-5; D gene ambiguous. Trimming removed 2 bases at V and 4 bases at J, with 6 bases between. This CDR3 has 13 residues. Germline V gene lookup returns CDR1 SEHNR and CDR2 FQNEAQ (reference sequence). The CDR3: CASSLSPNQPQHF. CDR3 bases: TGTGCCAGCAGCTTAAGTCCAAATCAGCCCCAGCATTTT.

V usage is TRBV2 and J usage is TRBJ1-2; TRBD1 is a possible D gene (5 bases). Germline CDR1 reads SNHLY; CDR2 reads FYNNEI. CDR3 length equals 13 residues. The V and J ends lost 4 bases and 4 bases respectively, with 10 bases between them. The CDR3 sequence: CASSGREIYGYTF. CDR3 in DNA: TGTGCCAGCAGTGGCAGGGAAATCTATGGCTACACCTTC.

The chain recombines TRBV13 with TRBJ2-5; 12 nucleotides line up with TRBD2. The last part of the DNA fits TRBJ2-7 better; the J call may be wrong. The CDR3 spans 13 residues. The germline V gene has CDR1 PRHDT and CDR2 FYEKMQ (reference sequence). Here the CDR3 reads CASSRTSGIEQYF. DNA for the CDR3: TGTGCCAGCAGCCGGACTAGCGGGATCGAGCAGTACTTC.

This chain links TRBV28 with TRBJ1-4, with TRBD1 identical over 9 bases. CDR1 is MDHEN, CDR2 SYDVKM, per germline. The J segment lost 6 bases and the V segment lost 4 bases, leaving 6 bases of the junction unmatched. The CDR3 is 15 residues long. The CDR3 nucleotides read TGTGCCAGCAGTTCCCCCGGGACAGGGTATGAAAAACTGTTTTTT. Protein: CASSSPGTGYEKLFF.

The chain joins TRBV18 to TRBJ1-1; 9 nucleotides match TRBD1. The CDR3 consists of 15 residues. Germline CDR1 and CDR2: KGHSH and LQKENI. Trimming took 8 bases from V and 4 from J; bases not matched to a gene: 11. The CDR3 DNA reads TGTGCCAGCCCTAGGACAGGGGCGAAGGGCACTGAAGCTTTCTTT. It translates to CASPRTGAKGTEAFF.

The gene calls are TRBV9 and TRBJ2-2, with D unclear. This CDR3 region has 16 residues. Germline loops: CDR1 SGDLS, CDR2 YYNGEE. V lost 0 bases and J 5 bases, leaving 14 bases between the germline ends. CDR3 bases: TGTGCCAGCAGCGTAGTCGACACGGTTGGGACCGGGGAGCTGTTTTTT. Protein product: CASSVVDTVGTGELFF. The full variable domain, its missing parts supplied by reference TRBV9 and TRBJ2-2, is DSGVTQTPKHLITATGQRVTLRCSPRSGDLSVYWYQQSLDQGLQFLIQYYNGEERAKGNILERFSAQQFPDLHSELNLSSLELGDSALYFCASSVVDTVGTGELFFGEGSRLTVL.

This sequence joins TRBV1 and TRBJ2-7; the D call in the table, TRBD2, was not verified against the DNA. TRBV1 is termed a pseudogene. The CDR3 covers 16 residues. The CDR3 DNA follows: TGCACCAGCAGCTGGGCGGTGGTCGGGGAATCTCGCGAGCAGTACTTC. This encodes CTSSWAVVGESREQYF.

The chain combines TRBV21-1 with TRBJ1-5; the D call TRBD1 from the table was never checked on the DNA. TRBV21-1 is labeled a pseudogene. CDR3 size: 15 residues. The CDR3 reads CASSKWDRVNQPQHF. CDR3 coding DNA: TGTGCCAGCAGCAAGTGGGACAGGGTTAATCAGCCCCAGCATTTT.

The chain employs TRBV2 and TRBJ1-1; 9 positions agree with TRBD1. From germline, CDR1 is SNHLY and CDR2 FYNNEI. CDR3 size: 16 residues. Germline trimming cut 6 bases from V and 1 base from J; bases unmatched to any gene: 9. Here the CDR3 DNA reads TGTGCCAGCAGACGGCCGGGACAGGGAAAGAACACTGAAGCTTTCTTT. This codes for CASRRPGQGKNTEAFF.

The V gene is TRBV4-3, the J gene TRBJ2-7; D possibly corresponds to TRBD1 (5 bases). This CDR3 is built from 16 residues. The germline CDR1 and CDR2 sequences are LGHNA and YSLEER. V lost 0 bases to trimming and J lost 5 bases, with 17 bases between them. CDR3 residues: CASSQEAGSYPHEQYF. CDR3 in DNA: TGCGCCAGCAGCCAAGAGGCAGGGTCTTACCCACACGAGCAGTACTTC.

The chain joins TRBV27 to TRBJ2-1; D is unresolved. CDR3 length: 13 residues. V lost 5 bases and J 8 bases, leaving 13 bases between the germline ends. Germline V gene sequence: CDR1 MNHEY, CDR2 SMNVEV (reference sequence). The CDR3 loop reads CASSQALLDEQFF. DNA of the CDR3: TGTGCCAGCAGTCAAGCACTGTTGGATGAGCAGTTCTTC.

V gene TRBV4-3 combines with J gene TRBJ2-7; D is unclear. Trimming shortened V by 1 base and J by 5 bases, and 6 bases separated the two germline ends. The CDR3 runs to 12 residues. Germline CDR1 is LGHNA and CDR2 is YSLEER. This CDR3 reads CASSQAGHEQYF. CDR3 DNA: TGCGCCAGCAGCCAAGCCGGGCACGAGCAGTACTTC.

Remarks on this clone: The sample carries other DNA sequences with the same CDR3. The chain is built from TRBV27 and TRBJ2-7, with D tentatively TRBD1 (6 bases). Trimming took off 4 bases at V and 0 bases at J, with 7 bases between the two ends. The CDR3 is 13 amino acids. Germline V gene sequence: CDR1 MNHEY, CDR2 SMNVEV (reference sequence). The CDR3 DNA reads TGTGCCAGCAGTTACAGGGTCTCCTACGAGCAGTACTTC. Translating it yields CASSYRVSYEQYF.

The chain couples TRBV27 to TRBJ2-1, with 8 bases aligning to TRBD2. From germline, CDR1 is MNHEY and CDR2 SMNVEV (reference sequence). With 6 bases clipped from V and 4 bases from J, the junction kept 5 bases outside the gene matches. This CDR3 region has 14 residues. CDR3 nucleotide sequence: TGTGCCAGCAGGCCAGCGGGAGCTTACAATGAGCAGTTCTTC. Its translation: CASRPAGAYNEQFF.

The CDR3 loop is CASSESLVQLFF. CDR3 DNA sequence: TGTGCCAGCAGTGAATCATTGGTACAACTGTTTTTT. This chain joins TRBV25-1 and TRBJ1-4; no reliable D call. The CDR3 has 12 amino acids. The V end lost 1 base, the J end lost 12 bases, and 9 bases lay between the germline ends. Germline V gives CDR1 MGHDK, CDR2 SYGVNS.

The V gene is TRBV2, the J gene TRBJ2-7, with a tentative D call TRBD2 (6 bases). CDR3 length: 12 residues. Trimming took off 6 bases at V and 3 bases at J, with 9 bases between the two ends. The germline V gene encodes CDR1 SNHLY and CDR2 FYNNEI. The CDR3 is CASRGGDYEQYF. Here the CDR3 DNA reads TGTGCCAGCAGGGGGGGAGACTACGAGCAGTACTTC.

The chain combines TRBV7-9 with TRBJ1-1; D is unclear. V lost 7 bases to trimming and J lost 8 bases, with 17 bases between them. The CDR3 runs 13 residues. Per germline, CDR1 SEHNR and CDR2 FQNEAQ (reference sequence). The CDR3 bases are TGTGCCAGCATCCCCCCGGGAGGGCGAGAAGCTTTCTTT. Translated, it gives CASIPPGGREAFF. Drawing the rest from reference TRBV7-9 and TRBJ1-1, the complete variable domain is DTGVSQNPRHKITKRGQNVTFRCDPISEHNRLYWYRQTLGQGPEFLTYFQNEAQLEKSRLLSDRFSAERPKGSFSTLEIQRTEQGDSAMYLCASIPPGGREAFFGQGTRLTVV.